This T cell receptor (beta chain) came from a study of graft-versus-host responses after intestinal transplantation. Background on the study: Recipients got multivisceral, liver-intestinal, or isolated intestinal transplants. All recipients were given anti-thymocyte globulin induction, and tacrolimus and steroids were then administered for about three years.

On this clone: Its antigen is unidentified.

V lost 3 bases to trimming and J lost 1 base, with 12 bases between them. The V gene's germline CDR1 is LNHDA and CDR2 SQIVND (reference sequence). CDR3 size: 15 residues. The protocol was immunoSEQ multiplex PCR, while the TCRdb copy is restricted to in-frame clones and leaves out a portion. The sample has 84,000 or so clones, 92% seen once. The sequenced sample was unstimulated CD4+ T cells sorted from spleen or lymph node cells, obtained before intestinal transplant. The sequence came from a human donor who received an intestinal transplant. This sequence joins TRBV19 and TRBJ2-5; the D gene is possibly TRBD2 (6 bases). This chain's CDR3 is CASSIGGTVQETQYF. For the CDR3, the DNA is TGTGCCAGTAGTATCGGCGGGACTGTCCAAGAGACCCAGTACTTC.